This is a list of T cell receptor beta chains from one sample in a study of regulatory T cells in long-lasting Graves disease. TCRdb ran MiXCR on the multiplex PCR reads and lists one entry per CDR3 protein. The profile shows 400,000 or so distinct CDR3 sequences, more than 20% of them singletons. Here the sequenced sample was peripheral blood mononuclear cells (PBMCs), taken when the disease was refractory, from a patient treated with antithyroid drugs. These receptors were obtained from a female donor with Graves disease. The conserved cysteine and the conserved F or W are not part of the CDR3 here. The order of the fields is J gene, V gene, clone size, CDR3 protein. Size is stated for part of the rows, as once, few or many counts, or as a class when the clone is expanded.

J: TRBJ1-5; V: TRBV12-3/TRBV12-4; size: many; CDR3: ASGTGNQPQH
J: TRBJ1-1; V: TRBV7-9; size: NA; CDR3: ASSRYYLGTDMNTEAF
J: TRBJ1-1; V: TRBV28; size: few; CDR3: ASKQGTNTEAF
J: TRBJ2-5; V: TRBV20-1; size: few; CDR3: SPTLGGLTSGRYQETQY
J: TRBJ2-7; V: TRBV28; size: many; CDR3: ASSTPGPEQY
J: TRBJ2-5; V: TRBV7-2; size: many; CDR3: ASSAPGTSGETQY
J: TRBJ2-7; V: TRBV28; size: many; CDR3: ASSSTEPPYEQY
J: TRBJ2-4; V: TRBV5-1; size: few; CDR3: ASSLAGGTKNIQY
J: TRBJ1-1; V: TRBV27; size: many; CDR3: ASSPSGWGEAF
J: TRBJ2-2; V: TRBV15; size: many; CDR3: ATRQGKNTGELF
J: TRBJ2-5; V: TRBV28; size: many; CDR3: ASSQLLAGGRETQY
J: TRBJ2-7; V: TRBV30; size: few; CDR3: AWSLGGNYEQY
J: TRBJ2-7; V: TRBV13; size: NA; CDR3: ASSSYPDRDYEQY
J: TRBJ2-2; V: TRBV20-1; size: NA; CDR3: SVPTSSTGELF
J: TRBJ2-2; V: TRBV28; size: many; CDR3: ASSLYGAGGELF
J: TRBJ2-1; V: TRBV5-1; size: NA; CDR3: ASSKSGLNEQF
J: TRBJ2-2; V: TRBV7-2; size: many; CDR3: ASSFGTSGPTGELF
J: TRBJ2-2; V: TRBV20-1; size: many; CDR3: SAREGTSGNTGELF
J: TRBJ2-3; V: TRBV11-2; size: NA; CDR3: ASSSGLAGAADTQY
J: TRBJ1-2; V: TRBV7-2; size: many; CDR3: ASSSQQTPNYGYT
J: TRBJ1-1; V: TRBV30; size: NA; CDR3: AWSLRVGRLNTEAF
J: TRBJ2-5; V: TRBV10-3; size: few; CDR3: ATGTDDETQY